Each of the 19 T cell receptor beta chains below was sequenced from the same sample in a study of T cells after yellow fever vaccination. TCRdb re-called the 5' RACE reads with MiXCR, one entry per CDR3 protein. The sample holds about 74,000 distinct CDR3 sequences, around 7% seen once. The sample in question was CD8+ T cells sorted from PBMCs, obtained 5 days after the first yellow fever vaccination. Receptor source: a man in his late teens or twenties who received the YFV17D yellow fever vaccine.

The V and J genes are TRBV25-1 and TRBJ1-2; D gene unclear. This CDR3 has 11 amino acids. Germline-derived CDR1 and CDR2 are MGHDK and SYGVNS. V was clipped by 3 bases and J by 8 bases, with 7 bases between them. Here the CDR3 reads CASSEGWGYTF. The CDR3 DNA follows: TGTGCCAGCAGTGAGGGATGGGGCTACACCTTC.

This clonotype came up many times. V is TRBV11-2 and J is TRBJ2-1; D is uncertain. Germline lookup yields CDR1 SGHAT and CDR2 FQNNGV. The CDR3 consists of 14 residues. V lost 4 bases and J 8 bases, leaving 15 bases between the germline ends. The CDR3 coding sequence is TGTGCCAGCAGCTCTGGGCCCTCGGGTTATGAGCAGTTCTTC. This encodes CASSSGPSGYEQFF.

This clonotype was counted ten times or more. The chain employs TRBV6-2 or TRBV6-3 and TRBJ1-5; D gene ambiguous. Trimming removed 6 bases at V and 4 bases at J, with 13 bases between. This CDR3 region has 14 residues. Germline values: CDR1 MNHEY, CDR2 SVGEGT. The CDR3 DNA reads TGTGCCAGCAGGTGGAGGAGCTGGAATCAGCCCCAGCATTTT. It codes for CASRWRSWNQPQHF.

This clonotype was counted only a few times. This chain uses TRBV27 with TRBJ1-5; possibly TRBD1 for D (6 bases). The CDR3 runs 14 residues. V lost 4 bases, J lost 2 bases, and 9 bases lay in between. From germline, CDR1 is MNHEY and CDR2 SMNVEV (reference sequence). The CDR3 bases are TGTGCCAGCAGTTGGGGGGGCGGCAATCAGCCCCAGCATTTT. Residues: CASSWGGGNQPQHF.

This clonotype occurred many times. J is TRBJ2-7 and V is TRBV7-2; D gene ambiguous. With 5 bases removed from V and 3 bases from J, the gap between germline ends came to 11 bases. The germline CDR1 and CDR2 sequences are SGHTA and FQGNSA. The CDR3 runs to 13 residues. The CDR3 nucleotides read TGTGCCAGCAGCATCTTTGGGGACTACGAGCAGTACTTC. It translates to CASSIFGDYEQYF. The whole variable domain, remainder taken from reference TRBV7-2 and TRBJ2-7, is GAGVSQSPSNKVTEKGKDVELRCDPISGHTALYWYRQSLGQGLEFLIYFQGNSAPDKSGLPSDRFSAERTGGSVSTLTIQRTQQEDSAVYLCASSIFGDYEQYFGPGTRLTVT.

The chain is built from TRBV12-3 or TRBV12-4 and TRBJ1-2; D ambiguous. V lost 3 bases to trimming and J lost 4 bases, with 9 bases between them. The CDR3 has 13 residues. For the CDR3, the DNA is TGTGCCAGCAGTTTGACGGGATTCTATGGCTACACCTTC. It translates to CASSLTGFYGYTF.

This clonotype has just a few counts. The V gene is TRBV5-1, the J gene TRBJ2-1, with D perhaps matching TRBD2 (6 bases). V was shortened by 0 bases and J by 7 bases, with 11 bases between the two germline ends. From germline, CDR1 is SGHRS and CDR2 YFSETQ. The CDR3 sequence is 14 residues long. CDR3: CASSLAGGRNEQFF. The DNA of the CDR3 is TGCGCCAGCAGCTTGGCCGGGGGAAGGAATGAGCAGTTCTTC.

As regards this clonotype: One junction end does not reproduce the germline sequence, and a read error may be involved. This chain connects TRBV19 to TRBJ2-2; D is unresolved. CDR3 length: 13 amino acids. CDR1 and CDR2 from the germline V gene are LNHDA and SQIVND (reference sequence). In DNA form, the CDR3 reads TGTGCCAGTAGTACTCCGAACAACGGGGAGCTGTTTTTT. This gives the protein CASSTPNNGELFF.

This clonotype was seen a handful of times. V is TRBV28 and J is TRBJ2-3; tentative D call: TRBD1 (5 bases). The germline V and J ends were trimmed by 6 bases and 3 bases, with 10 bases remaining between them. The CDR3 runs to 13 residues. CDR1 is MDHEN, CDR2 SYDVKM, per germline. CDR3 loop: CASSIQGTDTQYF. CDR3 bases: TGTGCCAGCAGCATCCAGGGTACAGATACGCAGTATTTT. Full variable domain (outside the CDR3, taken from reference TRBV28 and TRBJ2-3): DVKVTQSSRYLVKRTGEKVFLECVQDMDHENMFWYRQDPGLGLRLIYFSYDVKMKEKGDIPEGYSVSREKKERFSLILESASTNQTSMYLCASSIQGTDTQYFGPGTRLTVL.

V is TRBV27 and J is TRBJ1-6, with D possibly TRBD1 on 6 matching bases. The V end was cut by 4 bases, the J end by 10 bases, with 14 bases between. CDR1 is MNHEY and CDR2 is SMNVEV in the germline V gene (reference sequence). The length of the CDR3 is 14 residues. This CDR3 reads CASSYKGEKSPLHF. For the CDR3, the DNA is TGTGCCAGCAGTTATAAGGGGGAAAAATCACCCCTCCACTTT.

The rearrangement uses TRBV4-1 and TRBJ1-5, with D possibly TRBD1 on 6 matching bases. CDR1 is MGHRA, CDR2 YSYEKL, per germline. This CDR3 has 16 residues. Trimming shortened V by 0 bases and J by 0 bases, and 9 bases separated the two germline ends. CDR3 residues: CASSQEDRTSNQPQHF. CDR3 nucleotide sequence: TGCGCCAGCAGCCAAGAAGACAGGACTAGCAATCAGCCCCAGCATTTT.

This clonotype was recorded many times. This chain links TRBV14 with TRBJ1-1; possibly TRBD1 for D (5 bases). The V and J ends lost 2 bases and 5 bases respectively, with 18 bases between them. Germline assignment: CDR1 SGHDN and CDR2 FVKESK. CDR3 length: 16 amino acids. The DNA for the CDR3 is TGTGCCAGCAGCCAAACTGGGAAAGGGGAAATGACTGAAGCTTTCTTT. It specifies CASSQTGKGEMTEAFF.

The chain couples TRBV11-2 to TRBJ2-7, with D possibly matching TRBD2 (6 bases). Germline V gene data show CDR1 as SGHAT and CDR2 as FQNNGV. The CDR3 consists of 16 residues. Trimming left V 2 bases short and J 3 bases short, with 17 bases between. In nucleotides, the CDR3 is TGTGCCAGCAGCTTATTCCCTAGCGAGGGCCGCTACGAGCAGTACTTC. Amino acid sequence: CASSLFPSEGRYEQYF.

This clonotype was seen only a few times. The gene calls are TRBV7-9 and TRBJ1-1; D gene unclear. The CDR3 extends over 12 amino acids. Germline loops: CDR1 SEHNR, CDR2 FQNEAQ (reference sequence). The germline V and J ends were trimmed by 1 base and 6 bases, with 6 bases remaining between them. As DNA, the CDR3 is TGTGCCAGCAGCTTAGGAGTTTCTGAAGCTTTCTTT. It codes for CASSLGVSEAFF.

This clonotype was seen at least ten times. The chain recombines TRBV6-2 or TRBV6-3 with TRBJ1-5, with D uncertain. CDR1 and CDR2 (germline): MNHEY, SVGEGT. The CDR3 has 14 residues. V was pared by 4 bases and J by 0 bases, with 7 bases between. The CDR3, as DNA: TGTGCCAGCAGTTCGTCAGATAGCAATCAGCCCCAGCATTTT. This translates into CASSSSDSNQPQHF.

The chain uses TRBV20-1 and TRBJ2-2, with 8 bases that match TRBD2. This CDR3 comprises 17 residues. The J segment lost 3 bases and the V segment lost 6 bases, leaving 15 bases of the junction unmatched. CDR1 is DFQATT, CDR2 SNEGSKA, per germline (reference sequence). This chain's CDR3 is CSAQAATSGRDTGELFF. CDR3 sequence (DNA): TGCAGTGCCCAAGCTGCCACTAGCGGAAGAGACACCGGGGAGCTGTTTTTT.

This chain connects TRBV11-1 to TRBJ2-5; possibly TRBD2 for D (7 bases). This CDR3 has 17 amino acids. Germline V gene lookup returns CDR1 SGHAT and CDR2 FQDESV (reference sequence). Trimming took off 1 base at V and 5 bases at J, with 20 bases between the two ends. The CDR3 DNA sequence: TGTGCCAGCAGCTTAGGCCGCCCCGGGGGGCTGGGGGAGACCCAGTACTTC. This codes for CASSLGRPGGLGETQYF. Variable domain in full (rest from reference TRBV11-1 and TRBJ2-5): EAEVAQSPRYKITEKSQAVAFWCDPISGHATLYWYRQILGQGPELLVQFQDESVVDDSQLPKDRFSAERLKGVDSTLKIQPAELGDSAMYLCASSLGRPGGLGETQYFGPGTRLLVL.

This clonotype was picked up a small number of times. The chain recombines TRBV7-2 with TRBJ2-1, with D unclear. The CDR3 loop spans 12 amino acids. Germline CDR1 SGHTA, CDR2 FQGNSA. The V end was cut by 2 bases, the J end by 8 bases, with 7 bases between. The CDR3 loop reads CASSLTWDEQFF. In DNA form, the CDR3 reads TGTGCCAGCAGCTTAACGTGGGATGAGCAGTTCTTC.

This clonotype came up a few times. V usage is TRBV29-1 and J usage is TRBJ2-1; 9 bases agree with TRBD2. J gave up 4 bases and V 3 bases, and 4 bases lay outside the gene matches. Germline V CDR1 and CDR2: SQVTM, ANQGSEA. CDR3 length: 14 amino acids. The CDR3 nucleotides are TGCAGCGTTGACACTAGCGGGCCTTACAATGAGCAGTTCTTC. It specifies CSVDTSGPYNEQFF.